This T cell receptor (beta chain) was captured by sequencing in a study of blood T cell repertoires in COVID-19. Study-level background: The United States, Italy and Spain supplied acute and convalescent COVID-19 samples.

The junction had 5 bases not matched to a gene; V was cut back by 1 base and J by 1 base. From germline, CDR1 is LGHNA and CDR2 YSLEER. The CDR3 runs 16 residues. Libraries were prepared by immunoSEQ multiplex PCR; TCRdb keeps only in-frame clonotypes and omits some of them. The sample lists around 240,000 clones, about 82% occurring once. The sample taken for sequencing was PBMCs or T cells enriched from blood (not recorded which). This TCR was sampled from a woman between 50 and 59 years old who had recovered from COVID-19. The V gene is TRBV4-3, the J gene TRBJ2-3, with TRBD2 matching over 7 bases. The CDR3 nucleotides are TGCGCCAGCAGCCAAGCCAGCGGGAAAGGCACAGATACGCAGTATTTT. Its protein is CASSQASGKGTDTQYF.